This TCR beta chain was captured by sequencing in a study of lymphopenia after photon versus proton radiotherapy. The table came from immunoSEQ multiplex PCR; TCRdb's copy has only in-frame clones and leaves some out. Here the sample spans roughly 45,000 clones, less than 90% being singletons. Regarding this clone: Its antigen is still unknown.

Findings and limits, study-wide: Under photons, naive T cells and diversity fell while effector/memory populations rose. Better survival with proton therapy was suggested as possible, not demonstrated. Oligoclonal CD8+ Temra expansion after nadir drove photon patients' diversity drop. In patients who died, overall survival fell as post-nadir TCR diversity dropped more.

This CDR3 contains 15 residues. Unmatched junction bases numbered 2, after V lost 2 bases and J lost 2 bases. CDR1 SGHAT and CDR2 FQNNGV come from the germline V gene. This material consisted of peripheral blood, taken from a patient treated with photon-based radiotherapy. This TCR derives from a man in his forties with gastric cancer. The rearrangement links TRBV11-2 to TRBJ2-7, with TRBD1 matching 11 bases. Here the CDR3 DNA reads TGTGCCAGCAGCTTATCGGACAGGGGGCCCTACGAGCAGTACTTC. Residues: CASSLSDRGPYEQYF.